What follows describes a single TCR beta chain. Its antigen is not yet known. Qualities for individual bases were not recorded, and no much larger clone is one base off. The sample belongs to a study of response to subunit inactivated influenza vaccine (dated by TCRdb to between 2018 and 2020). For context, the study as a whole: Deep quantitative profiling of the T cell receptor repertoire was used in the study to follow responses to a trivalent subunit inactivated influenza vaccine.

Preparation of the library involved RT-PCR. Data came from an Illumina HiSeq 2500. The public reads were reanalyzed by TCRdb: fastp trimming at Q25, MiXCR alignment, in-frame beta chains only. Merged by CDR3 protein, the rows form single entries marked with the most common genes and DNA. The sample data list 450,000 to 600,000 distinct CDR3 sequences, and 16% of these were observed just once. The ten largest account for less than 4% of the sample. Findings and caveats that apply to the study as a whole: It was suggested by the authors that each seasonal influenza vaccination may recruit only a limited number of new T cells.

The origin of this receptor is a man between 45 and 75 years old who received an inactivated influenza vaccine. Donor details come from another sample of the same person, matched by shared clones. The sequencing used CD4+ T cells sorted from PBMCs, collected about 23 months after vaccination.

The DNA sequence is given as TGTGCCTGGAGTAAGTGGACAGGGGGCACCTATAATTCACCCCTCCACTTT. Its protein reads: CAWSKWTGGTYNSPLHF. The rearranged segments are TRBV30 and TRBJ1-6; 11 central nucleotides agree with TRBD1. Reading the germline V gene (reference sequence) gives CDR1 GTSNPN and CDR2 SVGIG. Here V drops 2 bases and J drops 2 bases, and the junction holds 5 bases not matched to any gene. From its cysteine to its phenylalanine, the CDR3 spans 17 amino acids. The CDR3 DNA has 51 bases and is translated from base 1.